Below, 32 T cell receptor beta chains from the same sample are listed, as sequenced in a study of cytomegalovirus exposure and HLA in healthy donors. Use of 60 Vbeta and 13 Jbeta primers characterized the PCR. The protocol was immunoSEQ multiplex PCR, while the TCRdb copy is restricted to in-frame clones and leaves out a portion. This sample has approximately 89,000 clones, with 62% found just once. The material sequenced was PBMCs. These receptors all come from a woman aged 25-40 years in good health and CMV-seropositive.

The chain employs TRBV4-3 and TRBJ2-5; 9 bases are shared with TRBD2. Looked up from germline, CDR1 is LGHNA and CDR2 is YSLEER. The V gene end was trimmed by 2 bases and the J gene end by 5 bases; junction bases not matched to a gene: 3. This CDR3 is built from 14 residues. The CDR3 reads CASSQRLAVETQYF. The CDR3 DNA sequence: TGCGCCAGCAGCCAACGACTAGCGGTCGAGACCCAGTACTTC.

The J gene is TRBJ1-5, the V gene TRBV7-3; the match to TRBD1 covers 10 bases. Per the germline V gene, CDR1 is SGHTA and CDR2 is FQGTGA. J gave up 1 base and V 3 bases, and 0 bases lay outside the gene matches. The CDR3 is 15 residues long. The CDR3 region is CASSLTGGSNQPQHF. As DNA, the CDR3 is TGTGCCAGCAGCTTGACAGGGGGCAGCAATCAGCCCCAGCATTTT.

The DNA for the CDR3 is TGTGCCAGCAGAGCCGGGACACGTAATTCACCCCTCCACTTT. This sequence encodes CASRAGTRNSPLHF. The chain has TRBV6-4 and TRBJ1-6; the D gene is possibly TRBD1 (6 bases). Germline CDR1 and CDR2: MRHNA and SNTAGT. V was trimmed by 6 bases and J by 6 bases, leaving 12 bases between them. CDR3 length: 14 residues.

This clone is a singleton in its sample. The CDR3 here is CASNKDRFGNQPQHF. The CDR3 bases are TGTGCCAGCAACAAGGACAGGTTCGGCAATCAGCCCCAGCATTTT. The genes are TRBV2 and TRBJ1-5, with TRBD1 matching over 7 bases. J gave up 2 bases and V 7 bases, and 8 bases lay outside the gene matches. Germline CDR1 and CDR2: SNHLY and FYNNEI. This CDR3 has 15 residues.

This clone was seen only a few times. The chain is built from TRBV5-4 and TRBJ2-5; D may be TRBD1 (6 bases). The germline gives CDR1 SGHNT, CDR2 YYREEE (reference sequence). The CDR3 is made up of 14 amino acids. Trimming cost V 5 bases and J 0 bases, with 11 bases left between them. The CDR3 here is CASSPDRHQETQYF. The CDR3 coding sequence is TGTGCCAGCAGTCCTGACAGGCACCAAGAGACCCAGTACTTC. Based on the CDR3 plus reference TRBV5-4 and TRBJ2-5, the full variable domain is ETGVTQSPTHLIKTRGQQVTLRCSSQSGHNTVSWYQQALGQGPQFIFQYYREEENGRGNFPPRFSGLQFPNYSSELNVNALELDDSALYLCASSPDRHQETQYFGPGTRLLVL.

The rearrangement joins TRBV5-4 to TRBJ2-2; no clear D. V gave up 1 base and J gave up 4 bases, with 8 bases separating them. Germline loops: CDR1 SGHNT, CDR2 YYREEE (reference sequence). The CDR3 is 14 amino acids. CDR3 region: CASSLPVSTGELFF. DNA for the CDR3: TGTGCCAGCAGCTTGCCCGTATCCACCGGGGAGCTGTTTTTT.

This clone was picked up a small number of times. The V gene is TRBV19, the J gene TRBJ1-1, with D hard to call. The length of the CDR3 is 14 residues. V shed 1 base and J shed 0 bases, with 6 bases lying between them. Looked up from germline, CDR1 is LNHDA and CDR2 is SQIVND (reference sequence). CDR3 coding DNA: TGTGCCAGTAGTATAGGGCAGATGAACACTGAAGCTTTCTTT. Amino acid sequence: CASSIGQMNTEAFF.

The chain couples TRBV9 to TRBJ2-7; 7 nucleotides line up with TRBD2. The CDR3 is 15 amino acids. The germline gives CDR1 SGDLS, CDR2 YYNGEE. After removal of 0 bases from V and 3 bases from J, the junction contained 6 bases not matched to a gene. CDR3 residues: CASSVEGGSIYEQYF. Written as DNA, the CDR3 is TGTGCCAGCAGCGTAGAGGGAGGGAGTATCTACGAGCAGTACTTC.

The rearrangement links TRBV7-9 to TRBJ2-7; TRBD2 is a possible D gene (5 bases). CDR1 and CDR2 (germline): SEHNR, FQNEAQ (reference sequence). Trimming pared 0 bases from V and 3 bases from J, leaving 18 bases between. This CDR3 spans 17 amino acids. The CDR3 protein is CASSLAWDRDSHYEQYF. CDR3 sequence (DNA): TGTGCCAGCAGCTTAGCCTGGGATCGGGATTCCCACTACGAGCAGTACTTC.

V usage is TRBV2 and J usage is TRBJ1-1; no firm D call. Germline values: CDR1 SNHLY, CDR2 FYNNEI. V lost 6 bases and J 1 base, leaving 3 bases between the germline ends. The CDR3 runs to 11 residues. The DNA for the CDR3 is TGTGCCAGCAGCCAGAACACTGAAGCTTTCTTT. Residues: CASSQNTEAFF.

The chain uses TRBV7-2 and TRBJ1-3; the D gene is possibly TRBD1 (5 bases). V dropped 0 bases and J dropped 4 bases, with 7 bases sitting between them. The CDR3 length is 14 residues. Germline V lookup: CDR1 SGHTA, CDR2 FQGNSA. The CDR3 coding sequence is TGTGCCAGCAGCTTAGCGTGGACAGGAAACACCATATATTTT. It translates to CASSLAWTGNTIYF.

The table lists this clone with a few counts. The chain links TRBV2 to TRBJ1-2; 7 positions match TRBD1. The ends lost 6 bases at V and 5 bases at J; junction bases unmatched: 6. There are 13 residues in the CDR3. Germline V gene sequence: CDR1 SNHLY, CDR2 FYNNEI. In DNA, the CDR3 is TGTGCCAGCAGCCCCGGGACAGCTTATGGCTACACCTTC. It codes for CASSPGTAYGYTF.

The chain is built from TRBV5-1 and TRBJ2-1; 9 positions match TRBD1. V trimming: 3 bases; J trimming: 15 bases; junction bases outside the gene matches: 10. The CDR3 consists of 13 residues. Germline loops: CDR1 SGHRS, CDR2 YFSETQ. The CDR3, as DNA: TGCGCCAGCAGCTCGCAACAGGGGGCGTATCTGTTCTTC. This encodes CASSSQQGAYLFF.

The chain couples TRBV6-6 to TRBJ1-1, with unresolved D. The CDR3 is 13 amino acids. Germline loops: CDR1 MNHNY, CDR2 SVGAGI (reference sequence). With 5 bases removed from V and 3 bases from J, the gap between germline ends came to 10 bases. CDR3 region: CASSDTGYTEAFF. DNA for the CDR3: TGTGCCAGCAGTGATACGGGTTACACTGAAGCTTTCTTT.

The genes are TRBV27 and TRBJ2-7; TRBD1 matches at 7 bases. With 5 bases clipped from V and 6 bases from J, the junction kept 4 bases outside the gene matches. The CDR3 loop spans 12 amino acids. Looked up from germline, CDR1 is MNHEY and CDR2 is SMNVEV (reference sequence). The CDR3 region has the DNA TGTGCCAGCAGTAAACAGGGGACCGAGCAGTACTTC. Protein: CASSKQGTEQYF.

The V and J genes are TRBV9 and TRBJ1-6; 7 positions agree with TRBD1. Germline V gene sequence: CDR1 SGDLS, CDR2 YYNGEE. Trimming at V came to 3 bases and at J to 8 bases, leaving 2 bases not matched to a gene. The CDR3 length is 13 residues. Here the CDR3 reads CASSADRDSPLHF. The CDR3 region has the DNA TGTGCCAGCAGCGCAGACAGGGATTCACCCCTCCACTTT.

This chain uses TRBV13 with TRBJ2-1, with 7 bases lining up with TRBD1. The V and J ends lost 8 bases and 1 base, in that order; junction bases with no gene match: 5. Germline lookup yields CDR1 PRHDT and CDR2 FYEKMQ (reference sequence). The CDR3 runs 14 residues. The CDR3: CASLQGMSYNEQFF. Written as DNA, the CDR3 is TGTGCCAGCCTACAGGGGATGTCCTACAATGAGCAGTTCTTC.

This clone has just a few counts. The chain combines TRBV7-2 with TRBJ2-3; 8 bases align to TRBD2. The germline CDR1 and CDR2 sequences are SGHTA and FQGNSA. This CDR3 region has 17 residues. V lost 5 bases to trimming and J lost 4 bases; unmatched junction nucleotides: 14. The CDR3 protein is CASSPAVRGGPSDTQYF. CDR3 DNA sequence: TGTGCCAGCAGCCCCGCCGTCCGGGGGGGCCCATCAGATACGCAGTATTTT.

The chain employs TRBV19 and TRBJ2-1; D might be TRBD2 (7 bases). The CDR3 spans 15 residues. Germline CDR1 is LNHDA and CDR2 is SQIVND (reference sequence). Trimming removed 3 bases from V and 4 bases from J, with 13 bases in between. The CDR3 bases are TGTGCCAGTAGTATTGGTAGGGGGGGATACAATGAGCAGTTCTTC. Protein: CASSIGRGGYNEQFF. Supplemented by reference TRBV19 and TRBJ2-1, the full variable domain reads DGGITQSPKYLFRKEGQNVTLSCEQNLNHDAMYWYRQDPGQGLRLIYYSQIVNDFQKGDIAEGYSVSREKKESFPLTVTSAQKNPTAFYLCASSIGRGGYNEQFFGPGTRLTVL.

J is TRBJ2-3 and V is TRBV5-4; D may match TRBD1 or TRBD2 (9 bases each). Trimming removed 9 bases from V and 0 bases from J, with 29 bases in between. Germline lookup yields CDR1 SGHNT and CDR2 YYREEE (reference sequence). CDR3 size: 19 residues. Written as DNA, the CDR3 is TGTGCCATAACAGGGGGCGAGGGCGGGGGGGAAGGGAGCACAGATACGCAGTATTTT. It is translated as CAITGGEGGGEGSTDTQYF.

V is TRBV19 and J is TRBJ2-2; 8 nucleotides match TRBD1. The CDR3 is made up of 15 amino acids. The junction had 9 bases not matched to a gene; V was cut back by 7 bases and J by 5 bases. Germline assignment: CDR1 LNHDA and CDR2 SQIVND (reference sequence). The CDR3 here is CASTLADRETGELFF. CDR3 nucleotide sequence: TGTGCCAGTACCTTAGCGGACAGGGAGACCGGGGAGCTGTTTTTT.

The count of this clone is one. The rearrangement uses TRBV28 and TRBJ1-1; TRBD1 is a possible D gene (5 bases). Trimming stripped 2 bases from V and 2 bases from J, with 15 bases between. This CDR3 contains 16 residues. Germline CDR1 reads MDHEN; CDR2 reads SYDVKM. CDR3 protein: CASSLPLTGINTEAFF. The CDR3 bases are TGTGCCAGCAGTTTACCCCTCACAGGCATAAACACTGAAGCTTTCTTT. Drawing the rest from reference TRBV28 and TRBJ1-1, the complete variable domain is DVKVTQSSRYLVKRTGEKVFLECVQDMDHENMFWYRQDPGLGLRLIYFSYDVKMKEKGDIPEGYSVSREKKERFSLILESASTNQTSMYLCASSLPLTGINTEAFFGQGTRLTVV.

CDR3 sequence reads: CASSYSPENSPLHF. The CDR3 DNA is TGTGCCAGCAGTTACTCTCCAGAAAATTCACCCCTCCACTTT. The rearrangement links TRBV6-6 to TRBJ1-6; D unresolved. The V gene's germline CDR1 is MNHNY and CDR2 SVGAGI (reference sequence). Trimming pared 0 bases from V and 7 bases from J, leaving 7 bases between. This CDR3 region has 14 residues.

This clone is a singleton in its sample. This chain connects TRBV14 to TRBJ1-1; D is uncertain. CDR3 size: 14 residues. Germline loops: CDR1 SGHDN, CDR2 FVKESK. The V end was cut by 4 bases, the J end by 1 base, with 10 bases between. The CDR3 DNA is TGTGCCAGCAGCCGAAGACACCAGAACACTGAAGCTTTCTTT. It codes for CASSRRHQNTEAFF. The full variable domain, rest sourced from reference TRBV14 and TRBJ1-1, is EAGVTQFPSHSVIEKGQTVTLRCDPISGHDNLYWYRRVMGKEIKFLLHFVKESKQDESGMPNNRFLAERTGGTYSTLKVQPAELEDSGVYFCASSRRHQNTEAFFGQGTRLTVV.

Only a few counts were recorded for this clone. The V and J genes are TRBV15 and TRBJ1-6, with D maybe TRBD1 (6 bases). CDR1 is LNHNV and CDR2 is YYDKDF in the germline V gene (reference sequence). The CDR3 sequence is 18 residues long. Trimming took 0 bases from V and 7 from J, leaving 19 bases between them. This chain's CDR3 is CATSRDWSAGTTNSPLHF. The CDR3 nucleotides are TGTGCCACCAGCAGAGATTGGAGCGCCGGGACAACAAATTCACCCCTCCACTTT.

This chain uses TRBV19 with TRBJ2-5; the D gene is possibly TRBD1 (5 bases). The germline V gene has CDR1 LNHDA and CDR2 SQIVND (reference sequence). The CDR3 runs 16 residues. The V end lost 3 bases, the J end lost 3 bases, and 17 bases lay between the germline ends. CDR3 protein: CASSIMAGRGKETQYF. The CDR3 DNA reads TGTGCCAGTAGTATTATGGCAGGGCGCGGTAAAGAGACCCAGTACTTC.

Only a few counts were recorded for this clone. The V and J genes are TRBV4-3 and TRBJ2-3, with D unclear. CDR3 length: 13 residues. Germline CDR1 is LGHNA and CDR2 is YSLEER. V shed 0 bases and J shed 5 bases, with 6 bases lying between them. The CDR3 DNA reads as TGCGCCAGCAGCCAAGATCAAATAGATACGCAGTATTTT. The encoded protein is CASSQDQIDTQYF.

The chain combines TRBV5-1 with TRBJ2-5; 12 bases agree with TRBD1. V trimming: 3 bases; J trimming: 4 bases; junction bases outside the gene matches: 13. Germline values: CDR1 SGHRS, CDR2 YFSETQ. The CDR3 covers 18 residues. The CDR3 sequence is CASSSRGTGGGGRETQYF. The CDR3 bases are TGCGCCAGCAGCTCGAGAGGGACAGGGGGCGGAGGGCGAGAGACCCAGTACTTC. Full variable domain (missing parts from reference TRBV5-1 and TRBJ2-5): KAGVTQTPRYLIKTRGQQVTLSCSPISGHRSVSWYQQTPGQGLQFLFEYFSETQRNKGNFPGRFSGRQFSNSRSEMNVSTLELGDSALYLCASSSRGTGGGGRETQYFGPGTRLLVL.

The rearrangement uses TRBV28 and TRBJ1-3; TRBD1 might be the D (5 bases). V lost 10 bases and J lost 0, with 16 bases in between. Germline CDR1 and CDR2: MDHEN and SYDVKM. CDR3 length equals 15 residues. DNA for the CDR3: TGTGCCACCCGTGGGGGGGAGGCCTCTGGAAACACCATATATTTT. Protein sequence: CATRGGEASGNTIYF.

The J gene is TRBJ2-1, the V gene TRBV29-1; D is unclear. Germline loops: CDR1 SQVTM, CDR2 ANQGSEA. Trimming took 7 bases from V and 7 from J, leaving 8 bases between them. This CDR3 spans 10 amino acids. The CDR3 DNA is TGCAGCGCCTTGACAAATGAGCAGTTCTTC. Its translation is CSALTNEQFF.

The chain links TRBV6-5 to TRBJ1-4; D uncertain. CDR3 size: 14 residues. The V gene's germline CDR1 is MNHEY and CDR2 SVGAGI. V lost 6 bases to trimming and J lost 7 bases, with 15 bases between them. The CDR3 region is CASSFGGVGEKLFF. As DNA, the CDR3 is TGTGCCAGCAGCTTCGGTGGAGTCGGTGAAAAACTGTTTTTT.

The rearrangement links TRBV9 to TRBJ2-7; TRBD1 aligns across 8 bases. The V and J ends lost 4 bases and 5 bases, in that order; junction bases with no gene match: 8. Germline V gene data show CDR1 as SGDLS and CDR2 as YYNGEE. The CDR3 totals 14 residues. The CDR3 spells CASSKGQGLHEQYF. The DNA of the CDR3 is TGTGCCAGCAGCAAAGGACAGGGCCTCCACGAGCAGTACTTC.